This T cell receptor beta chain was documented in a study of tumor and adjacent non-tumor tissue in lung cancer. A modified ARM-PCR protocol with three rounds of nested PCR amplified TCRbeta. Via MiXCR, TCRdb re-called the multiplex PCR reads, giving one row per CDR3 protein. This table holds about 110,000 distinct CDR3 sequences, roughly 84% found once. The template was RNA from unsorted bulk tissue. The CDR3 has 16 amino acids. Per the germline V gene, CDR1 is SGHAT and CDR2 is FQDESV (reference sequence). With 5 bases removed from V and 3 bases from J, the gap between germline ends came to 16 bases.

Sequences were obtained from lung tumor tissue. The V and J genes are TRBV11-1 and TRBJ1-4; no definite D call. The source is a man between 70 and 80 years old with non-small cell lung cancer. The CDR3 is CASSLVDGTPNEKLFF. DNA of the CDR3: TGTGCCAGCAGCCTAGTAGATGGAACGCCTAATGAAAAACTGTTTTTT.